This is a list of T cell receptor beta chains from one sample in a study of blood T cell repertoires in COVID-19. The table came from immunoSEQ multiplex PCR; TCRdb's copy has only in-frame clones and leaves some out. This sample has about 200,000 clones, with over 75% found just once. Sequencing was performed on peripheral blood. The receptors shown here come from a woman in her 70s with COVID-19, enrolled during active disease. Both conserved end residues are part of each CDR3. A D gene is named only where the DNA matches it firmly. Some rows mark clone size as missing; the rest say once, few, many or name a class of expanded clone.

j_gene | d_gene | abundance | v_gene | len | CDR3nt | CDR3aa
TRBJ2-3 | TRBD2 | - | TRBV3-1/TRBV3-2 | 14 | TGTGCCAGCAGCCATAGCGGGAGGGCAGATACGCAGTATTTT | CASSHSGRADTQYF
TRBJ1-2 | TRBD1 | - | TRBV11-3 | 15 | TGTGCCAGCAGCCCCCGACAGGGGGCTATGTATGGCTACACCTTC | CASSPRQGAMYGYTF
TRBJ2-1 | TRBD2 | - | TRBV6-6 | 15 | TGTGCCAGCAGTCATCTAGCGGGAGACTACAATGAGCAGTTCTTC | CASSHLAGDYNEQFF
TRBJ2-2 | - | - | TRBV7-3 | 13 | TGTGCCAGCAGCCGCCTAGAGGTCGGGGAGCTGTTTTTT | CASSRLEVGELFF
TRBJ1-1 | - | - | TRBV19 | 13 | TGTGCCAGTAGTATAAGACAGGCCTTTGAAGCTTTCTTT | CASSIRQAFEAFF
TRBJ2-5 | - | few | TRBV6-5 | 14 | TGTGCCAGCAGCCCCAGGGGTATCCAAGAGACCCAGTACTTC | CASSPRGIQETQYF
TRBJ2-1 | TRBD2 | - | TRBV4-1 | 19 | TGCGCCAGCAGCCAAGATTTACCGGGACTAGCGGGAGGCTACAATGAGCAGTTCTTC | CASSQDLPGLAGGYNEQFF
TRBJ1-1 | TRBD1 | - | TRBV19 | 15 | TGTGCCAGTAGTTTCCCGGGACAGGGGGCCACTGAAGCTTTCTTT | CASSFPGQGATEAFF
TRBJ1-1 | TRBD1 | - | TRBV18 | 14 | TGTGCCAGCTCACCGTCAGACAGGGGTGTCGAAGCTTTCTTT | CASSPSDRGVEAFF
TRBJ2-3 | TRBD2 | - | TRBV13 | 16 | TGTGCCAGCAGCCAGACTAGCGGGGGGAGCACAGATACGCAGTATTTT | CASSQTSGGSTDTQYF
TRBJ1-4 | - | - | TRBV2 | 13 | TGTGCCAGCGGGGCGTACCGTAATGAAAAACTGTTTTTT | CASGAYRNEKLFF
TRBJ2-2 | - | - | TRBV12-3/TRBV12-4 | 13 | TGTGCCAGCAGTTTCGTTTCCACCGGGGAGCTGTTTTTT | CASSFVSTGELFF
TRBJ2-1 | TRBD1 | - | TRBV20-1 | 11 | TGCAGTGCTAGAGAGGGACAGGGCCTGTTCTTC | CSAREGQGLFF
TRBJ1-1 | TRBD1 | - | TRBV28 | 16 | TGTGCCAGCAGTTTAGGATCGGACAGGTCGAACACTGAAGCTTTCTTT | CASSLGSDRSNTEAFF
TRBJ1-4 | TRBD1 | - | TRBV5-1 | 15 | TGCGCCAGCAGCTCCGACAGGGGGACTAATGAAAAACTGTTTTTT | CASSSDRGTNEKLFF
TRBJ1-5 | TRBD1 | once | TRBV19 | 14 | TGTGCCAGTAGTTACACAGGGGGCTATCAGCCCCAGCATTTT | CASSYTGGYQPQHF
TRBJ1-1 | - | - | TRBV6-2/TRBV6-3 | 16 | TGTGCCAGCAGTTACTCGGCGACGGGGGTGGGGACTGAAGCTTTCTTT | CASSYSATGVGTEAFF
TRBJ1-1 | - | - | TRBV2 | 16 | TGTGCCAGCAGTGGGTCCTTTTTGGGGGGGAGGACTGAAGCTTTCTTT | CASSGSFLGGRTEAFF
TRBJ2-3 | - | - | TRBV7-3 | 14 | TGTGCCAGCAGCTTAACCAGTTCCACAGATACGCAGTATTTT | CASSLTSSTDTQYF
TRBJ1-5 | - | - | TRBV7-6 | 13 | TGTGCCAGCAGCTTCCAAATTAATCAGCCCCAGCATTTT | CASSFQINQPQHF
TRBJ2-1 | TRBD2 | - | TRBV11-1 | 16 | TGTGCCAGCAGCTCAACCGGGACTAGCGGGAGAAATGAGCAGTTCTTC | CASSSTGTSGRNEQFF
TRBJ1-2 | - | - | TRBV29-1 | 12 | TGCAGCGTCACAAGAACTAACTATGGCTACACCTTC | CSVTRTNYGYTF
TRBJ2-1 | TRBD2 | - | TRBV30 | 16 | TGTGCCTGGAGTGTGCCAGCGGGAGCCTTAAACAATGAGCAGTTCTTC | CAWSVPAGALNNEQFF
TRBJ2-3 | - | - | TRBV6-1 | 16 | TGTGCCAGCAGTGAATTCCAGGGTGTCAGCACAGATACGCAGTATTTT | CASSEFQGVSTDTQYF
TRBJ2-7 | TRBD1 | - | TRBV28 | 14 | TGTGCCAGCAGTTTCGGGACAGGGGTGAACGAGCAGTACTTC | CASSFGTGVNEQYF
TRBJ1-5 | - | - | TRBV4-1 | 18 | TGCGCCAGCAGCCAAGATCCCGGCAGCGACAGCAGCAATCAGCCCCAGCATTTT | CASSQDPGSDSSNQPQHF
TRBJ1-5 | TRBD1 | - | TRBV20-1 | 12 | TGCAGTGCTAGTGTTCCGGACAGGGGGCAGCATTTT | CSASVPDRGQHF
TRBJ2-3 | - | - | TRBV2 | 15 | TGTGCCAGCAGGAGGCTGGGACTCAATACAGATACGCAGTATTTT | CASRRLGLNTDTQYF
TRBJ2-6 | - | - | TRBV15 | 16 | TGTGCCACCAGCAGAGATGGAGTTTCTGGGGCCAACGTCCTGACTTTC | CATSRDGVSGANVLTF
TRBJ2-2 | - | - | TRBV6-6 | 15 | TGTGCCAGCAGTGGGGGACAAGCGAACACCGGGGAGCTGTTTTTT | CASSGGQANTGELFF
TRBJ2-3 | TRBD2 | - | TRBV3-1/TRBV3-2 | 18 | TGTGCCAGCAGCCAAAGAGAAATCAGCGGGGGGGCGTCAGATACGCAGTATTTT | CASSQREISGGASDTQYF
TRBJ2-1 | TRBD2 | - | TRBV9 | 19 | TGTGCCAGCAGCCATTCTAGCGGGGACTACCTTGGGTCCTACAATGAGCAGTTCTTC | CASSHSSGDYLGSYNEQFF
TRBJ2-7 | TRBD1 | - | TRBV13 | 18 | TGTGCCAGCAGCTTAGCTGTGACCCTGACCCCAGGGGGCAGCGAGCAGTACTTC | CASSLAVTLTPGGSEQYF
TRBJ1-6 | - | few | TRBV6-5 | 14 | TGTGCCAGCACCCCCTCCCATCAGAATTCACCCCTCCACTTT | CASTPSHQNSPLHF
TRBJ2-5 | TRBD2 | - | TRBV15 | 15 | TGTGCCACCAGCAGAGGAGGGACTAGCGGTGAGACCCAGTACTTC | CATSRGGTSGETQYF
TRBJ1-3 | - | - | TRBV18 | 14 | TGTGCCAGCTCACAGGACAGCTCTGGAAACACCATATATTTT | CASSQDSSGNTIYF
TRBJ1-2 | - | - | TRBV28 | 15 | TGTGCCAGCAGTCCCGGGGGGTCCCGGGACTATGGCTACACCTTC | CASSPGGSRDYGYTF
TRBJ1-1 | TRBD1 | - | TRBV13 | 14 | TGTGCCAGCAGCACCCGGGACAGGGTCACTGAAGCTTTCTTT | CASSTRDRVTEAFF
TRBJ1-4 | - | - | TRBV4-3 | 16 | TGCGCCAGCAGCCAAGCTGGGGCAGCAACTAATGAAAAACTGTTTTTT | CASSQAGAATNEKLFF
TRBJ1-6 | - | - | TRBV7-2 | 13 | TGTGCCAGCAGCTTGCAGGGATATTCACCCCTCCACTTT | CASSLQGYSPLHF